The rows below give T cell receptor beta chains drawn from one sample of a study of cytomegalovirus exposure and HLA in healthy donors. Assay used: immunoSEQ multiplex PCR; TCRdb lists only in-frame clones, some missing. The sample lists approximately 210,000 clones, approximately 85% occurring once. Sequenced input: PBMCs. All receptors come from a girl aged 10 to 17 in good health and CMV-seropositive. Both conserved end residues are part of each CDR3. D genes are given only for firm matches. The size field is filled for only some rows; it gives once, few, many or a size class.

CDR3nt: TGTGCCATCAGTGAGTACGGCGGGGGGGACCATTACAATGAGCAGTTCTTC; CDR3aa: CAISEYGGGDHYNEQFF; j_gene: TRBJ2-1; abundance: NA; len: 17; d_gene: TRBD2; v_gene: TRBV10-3
CDR3nt: TGTGCCAGCAGCTTGAAGGGCCACGCTAGCGGAACACAAGAGACCCAGTACTTC; CDR3aa: CASSLKGHASGTQETQYF; j_gene: TRBJ2-5; abundance: NA; len: 18; d_gene: TRBD2; v_gene: TRBV5-4
CDR3nt: TGCGCCAGCAGCCAGGGCGCCTACAATGAGCAGTTCTTC; CDR3aa: CASSQGAYNEQFF; j_gene: TRBJ2-1; abundance: NA; len: 13; d_gene: NA; v_gene: TRBV4-3
CDR3nt: TGTGCCAGCAACTCCAGGGCTAAAGCTAACTATGGCTACACCTTC; CDR3aa: CASNSRAKANYGYTF; j_gene: TRBJ1-2; abundance: once; len: 15; d_gene: NA; v_gene: TRBV6-1
CDR3nt: TGCGCCAGCAGCATTAGCGGGGGAGACGGAAATGAGCAGTTCTTC; CDR3aa: CASSISGGDGNEQFF; j_gene: TRBJ2-1; abundance: NA; len: 15; d_gene: TRBD2; v_gene: TRBV5-1
CDR3nt: TGTGCCAGCAGTCCCCAGAACACTGAAGCTTTCTTT; CDR3aa: CASSPQNTEAFF; j_gene: TRBJ1-1; abundance: NA; len: 12; d_gene: NA; v_gene: TRBV9
CDR3nt: TGTGCCAGCAGCCCTGGACACCGGCAGGACTATGGCTACACCTTC; CDR3aa: CASSPGHRQDYGYTF; j_gene: TRBJ1-2; abundance: NA; len: 15; d_gene: NA; v_gene: TRBV6-1
CDR3nt: TGTGCCAGCAGCTTACTAGCGGAGACCTACGAGCAGTACTTC; CDR3aa: CASSLLAETYEQYF; j_gene: TRBJ2-7; abundance: NA; len: 14; d_gene: TRBD2; v_gene: TRBV7-2
CDR3nt: TGCGCCAGCAGCTTGGAGCCGACAGGGAGTGGCACAGATACGCAGTATTTT; CDR3aa: CASSLEPTGSGTDTQYF; j_gene: TRBJ2-3; abundance: NA; len: 17; d_gene: TRBD1; v_gene: TRBV5-1
CDR3nt: TGTGCCAGCAGCTTCAGAATGTCCGGGGCCAACGTCCTGACTTTC; CDR3aa: CASSFRMSGANVLTF; j_gene: TRBJ2-6; abundance: NA; len: 15; d_gene: NA; v_gene: TRBV5-6
CDR3nt: TGTGCCAGCAGCCCCCCCCTCTCCCGTCAAGAGACCCAGTACTTC; CDR3aa: CASSPPLSRQETQYF; j_gene: TRBJ2-5; abundance: once; len: 15; d_gene: NA; v_gene: TRBV5-6
CDR3nt: TGTGCCAGCAGCTTGCCGGCTAGCGGTGGCTTGTACGAGCAGTACTTC; CDR3aa: CASSLPASGGLYEQYF; j_gene: TRBJ2-7; abundance: NA; len: 16; d_gene: TRBD2; v_gene: TRBV5-6
CDR3nt: TGCGCCAGCAGCCGGCTAACAGGGGTCGATGGCTACACCTTC; CDR3aa: CASSRLTGVDGYTF; j_gene: TRBJ1-2; abundance: NA; len: 14; d_gene: TRBD1; v_gene: TRBV4-1
CDR3nt: TGTGCCAGCAGCCCCCGGGGTTTGGTTGAAGCTTTCTTT; CDR3aa: CASSPRGLVEAFF; j_gene: TRBJ1-1; abundance: NA; len: 13; d_gene: NA; v_gene: TRBV7-2
CDR3nt: TGTGCCACCAGCAGAGATGCGGGTCTAGCGGGGGGCCGGGTCTACAATGAGCAGTTCTTC; CDR3aa: CATSRDAGLAGGRVYNEQFF; j_gene: TRBJ2-1; abundance: few; len: 20; d_gene: TRBD2; v_gene: TRBV15
CDR3nt: TGTGCCAGCAGCTTGAGCTCCTATAATTCACCCCTCCACTTT; CDR3aa: CASSLSSYNSPLHF; j_gene: TRBJ1-6; abundance: NA; len: 14; d_gene: NA; v_gene: TRBV7-2
CDR3nt: TGTGCCAGCAGTGCGCCGACAGGGAGCCCCACAGATACGCAGTATTTT; CDR3aa: CASSAPTGSPTDTQYF; j_gene: TRBJ2-3; abundance: NA; len: 16; d_gene: TRBD1; v_gene: TRBV6-1
CDR3nt: TGCGCCAGCAGCCTAGCGTTCGTAGCCAATGAGCAGTTCTTC; CDR3aa: CASSLAFVANEQFF; j_gene: TRBJ2-1; abundance: NA; len: 14; d_gene: NA; v_gene: TRBV4-3
CDR3nt: TGTGCCAGCACCTTGGGACAGGGTCAAGCTGAAGCTTTCTTT; CDR3aa: CASTLGQGQAEAFF; j_gene: TRBJ1-1; abundance: few; len: 14; d_gene: TRBD1; v_gene: TRBV6-6
CDR3nt: TGTGCCAGCAGCTTAGTGGTCAGGCCAACAGAGCTTAATGAAAAACTGTTTTTT; CDR3aa: CASSLVVRPTELNEKLFF; j_gene: TRBJ1-4; abundance: NA; len: 18; d_gene: NA; v_gene: TRBV7-9
CDR3nt: TGTGCCAGCAGCTTAGGGGGAATAGAGGAGGGCTATGGCTACACCTTC; CDR3aa: CASSLGGIEEGYGYTF; j_gene: TRBJ1-2; abundance: NA; len: 16; d_gene: NA; v_gene: TRBV7-2
CDR3nt: TGTGCCAGCAGCGGGGGGAAGACAGTGACCTACGAGCAGTACTTC; CDR3aa: CASSGGKTVTYEQYF; j_gene: TRBJ2-7; abundance: NA; len: 15; d_gene: TRBD2; v_gene: TRBV6-6
CDR3nt: TGTGCCAGCAGCCACAGGTTCTCCTACGAGCAGTACTTC; CDR3aa: CASSHRFSYEQYF; j_gene: TRBJ2-7; abundance: NA; len: 13; d_gene: NA; v_gene: TRBV7-2
CDR3nt: TGTGCCAGCAGCTTTACAGGGGGGGAAGAGACCCAGTACTTC; CDR3aa: CASSFTGGEETQYF; j_gene: TRBJ2-5; abundance: few; len: 14; d_gene: NA; v_gene: TRBV11-2
CDR3nt: TGTGCCAGCAGCGTAGCGGGGGGGCCCAGCACAGATACGCAGTATTTT; CDR3aa: CASSVAGGPSTDTQYF; j_gene: TRBJ2-3; abundance: NA; len: 16; d_gene: TRBD2; v_gene: TRBV9
CDR3nt: TGTGCCAGCAGCGAGCGGGGGGGCTCCTACGAGCAGTACTTC; CDR3aa: CASSERGGSYEQYF; j_gene: TRBJ2-7; abundance: NA; len: 14; d_gene: TRBD2; v_gene: TRBV9
CDR3nt: TGCGCCAGCAGCCAACCGGGGAGGGGCAATGAGCAGTTCTTC; CDR3aa: CASSQPGRGNEQFF; j_gene: TRBJ2-1; abundance: NA; len: 14; d_gene: TRBD2; v_gene: TRBV4-1
CDR3nt: TGTGCCAGCAGCTTAGAGACAGGGCATGGCTACACCTTC; CDR3aa: CASSLETGHGYTF; j_gene: TRBJ1-2; abundance: few; len: 13; d_gene: TRBD1; v_gene: TRBV7-8
CDR3nt: TGCGCCAGCAGCCAAGGGCGGGGGCAATACGAGCAGTACTTC; CDR3aa: CASSQGRGQYEQYF; j_gene: TRBJ2-7; abundance: NA; len: 14; d_gene: NA; v_gene: TRBV4-3
CDR3nt: TGTGCCAGCAGGACGGGACTAGCCGTCTCCTACAATGAGCAGTTCTTC; CDR3aa: CASRTGLAVSYNEQFF; j_gene: TRBJ2-1; abundance: NA; len: 16; d_gene: TRBD2; v_gene: TRBV2
CDR3nt: TGCAGCGTTGAATCGGTTGCGGGGGAGCAGTTCTTC; CDR3aa: CSVESVAGEQFF; j_gene: TRBJ2-1; abundance: NA; len: 12; d_gene: NA; v_gene: TRBV29-1
CDR3nt: TGCGCCAGCAGTCTTTTCGGAGGGGGGGCGCTCACCGGGGAGCTGTTTTTT; CDR3aa: CASSLFGGGALTGELFF; j_gene: TRBJ2-2; abundance: NA; len: 17; d_gene: NA; v_gene: TRBV5-1
CDR3nt: TGCGCCAGCAGCCAAGGCGCTAGCGGGGGGGATCTGGGTGAGCAGTTCTTC; CDR3aa: CASSQGASGGDLGEQFF; j_gene: TRBJ2-1; abundance: few; len: 17; d_gene: TRBD2; v_gene: TRBV4-3